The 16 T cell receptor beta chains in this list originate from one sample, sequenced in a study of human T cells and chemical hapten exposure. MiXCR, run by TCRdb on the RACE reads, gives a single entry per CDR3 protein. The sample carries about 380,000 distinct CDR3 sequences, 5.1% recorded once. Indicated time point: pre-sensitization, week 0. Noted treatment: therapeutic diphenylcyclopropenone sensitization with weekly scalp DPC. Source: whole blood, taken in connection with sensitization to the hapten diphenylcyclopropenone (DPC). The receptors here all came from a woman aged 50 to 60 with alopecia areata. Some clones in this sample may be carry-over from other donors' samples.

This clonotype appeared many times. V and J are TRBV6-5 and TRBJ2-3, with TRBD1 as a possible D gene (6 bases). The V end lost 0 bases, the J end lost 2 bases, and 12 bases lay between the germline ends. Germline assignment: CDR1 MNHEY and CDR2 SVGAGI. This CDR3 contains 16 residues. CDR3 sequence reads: CASSYSIQGTTDTQYF. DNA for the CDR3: TGTGCCAGCAGTTACTCCATACAGGGTACCACAGATACGCAGTATTTT.

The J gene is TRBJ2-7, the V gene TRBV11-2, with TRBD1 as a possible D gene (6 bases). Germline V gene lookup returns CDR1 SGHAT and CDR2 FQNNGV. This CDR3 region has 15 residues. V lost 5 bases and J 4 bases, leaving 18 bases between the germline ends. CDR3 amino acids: CASSHPLGATYEQYF. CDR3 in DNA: TGTGCCAGCAGCCACCCCCTGGGGGCAACATACGAGCAGTACTTC.

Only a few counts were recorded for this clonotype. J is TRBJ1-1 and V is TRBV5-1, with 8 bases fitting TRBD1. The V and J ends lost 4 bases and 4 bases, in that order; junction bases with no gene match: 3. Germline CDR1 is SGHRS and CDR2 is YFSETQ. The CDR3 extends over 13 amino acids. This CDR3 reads CASSNRGSTEAFF. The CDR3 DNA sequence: TGCGCCAGCAGCAACAGGGGGAGCACTGAAGCTTTCTTT.

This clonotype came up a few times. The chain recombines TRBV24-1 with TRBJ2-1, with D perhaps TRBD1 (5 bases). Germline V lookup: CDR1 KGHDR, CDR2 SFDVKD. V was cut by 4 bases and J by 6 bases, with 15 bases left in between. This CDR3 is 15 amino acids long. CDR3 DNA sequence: TGTGCCACCAGTGACCCGCGACACCAGGGCAATGAGCAGTTCTTC. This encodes CATSDPRHQGNEQFF.

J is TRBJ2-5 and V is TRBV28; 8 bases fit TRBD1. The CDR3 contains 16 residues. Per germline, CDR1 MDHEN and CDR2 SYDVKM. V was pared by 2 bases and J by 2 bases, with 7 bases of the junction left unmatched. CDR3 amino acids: CASSLAGTGRQETQYF. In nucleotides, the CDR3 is TGTGCCAGCAGTTTAGCGGGGACAGGACGACAAGAGACCCAGTACTTC.

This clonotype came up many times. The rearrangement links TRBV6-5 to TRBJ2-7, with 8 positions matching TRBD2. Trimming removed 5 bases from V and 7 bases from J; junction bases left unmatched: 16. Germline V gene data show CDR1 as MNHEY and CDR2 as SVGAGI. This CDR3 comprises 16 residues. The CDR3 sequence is CASSPRAGGALGEQYF. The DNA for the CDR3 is TGTGCCAGCAGTCCCCGTGCGGGGGGTGCCCTTGGGGAGCAGTACTTC.

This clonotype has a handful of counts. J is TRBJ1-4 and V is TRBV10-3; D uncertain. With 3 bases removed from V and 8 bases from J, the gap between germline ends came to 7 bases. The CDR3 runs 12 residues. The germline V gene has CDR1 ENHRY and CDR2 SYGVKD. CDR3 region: CAISERIEKLFF. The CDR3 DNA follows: TGTGCCATCAGTGAACGAATAGAAAAACTGTTTTTT.

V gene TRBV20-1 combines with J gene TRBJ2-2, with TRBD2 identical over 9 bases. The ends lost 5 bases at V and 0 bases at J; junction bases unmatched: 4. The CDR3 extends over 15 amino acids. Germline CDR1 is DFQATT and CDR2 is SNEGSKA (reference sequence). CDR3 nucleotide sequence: TGCAGTGCTCAGGGCGGGAGGGCGAACACCGGGGAGCTGTTTTTT. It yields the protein CSAQGGRANTGELFF.

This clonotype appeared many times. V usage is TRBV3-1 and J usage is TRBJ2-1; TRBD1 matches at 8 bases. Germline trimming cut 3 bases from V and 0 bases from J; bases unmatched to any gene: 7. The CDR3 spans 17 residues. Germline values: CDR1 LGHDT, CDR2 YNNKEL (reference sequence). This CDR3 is CASSHLGQGFSYNEQFF. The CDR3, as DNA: TGTGCCAGCAGCCATTTAGGACAGGGATTCTCCTACAATGAGCAGTTCTTC.

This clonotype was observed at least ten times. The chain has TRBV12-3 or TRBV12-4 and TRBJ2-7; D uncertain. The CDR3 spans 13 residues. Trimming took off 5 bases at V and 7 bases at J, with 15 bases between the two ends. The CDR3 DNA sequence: TGTGCCAGCAGTGCCTCCCGCGTAGGAGAGCAGTACTTC. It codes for CASSASRVGEQYF.

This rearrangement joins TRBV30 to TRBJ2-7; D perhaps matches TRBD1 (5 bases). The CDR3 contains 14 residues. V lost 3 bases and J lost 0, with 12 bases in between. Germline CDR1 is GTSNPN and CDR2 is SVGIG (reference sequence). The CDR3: CAWRWGDTSYEQYF. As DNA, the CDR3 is TGTGCCTGGAGGTGGGGCGACACCTCCTACGAGCAGTACTTC.

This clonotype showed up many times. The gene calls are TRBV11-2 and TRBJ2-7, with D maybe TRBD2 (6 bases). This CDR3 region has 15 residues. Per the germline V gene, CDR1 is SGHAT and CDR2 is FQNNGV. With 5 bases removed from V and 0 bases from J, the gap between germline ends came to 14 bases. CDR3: CASSLSGPTSYEQYF. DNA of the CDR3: TGTGCCAGCAGCCTTAGCGGTCCCACCTCCTACGAGCAGTACTTC.

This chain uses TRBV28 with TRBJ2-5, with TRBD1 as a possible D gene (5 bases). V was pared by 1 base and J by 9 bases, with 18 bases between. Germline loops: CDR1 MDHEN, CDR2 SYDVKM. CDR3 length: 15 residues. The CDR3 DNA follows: TGTGCCAGCAGTTTATTCGGACAAACGGAAAGGGCCCAGTACTTC. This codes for CASSLFGQTERAQYF.

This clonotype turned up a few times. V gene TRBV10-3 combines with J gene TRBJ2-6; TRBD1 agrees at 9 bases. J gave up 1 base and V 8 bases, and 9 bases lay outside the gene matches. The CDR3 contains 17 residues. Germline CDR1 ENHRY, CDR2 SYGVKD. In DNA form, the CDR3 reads TGTGCCATCGGGGGACAGGGAGGGAGGTCTGGGGCCAACGTCCTGACTTTC. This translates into CAIGGQGGRSGANVLTF.

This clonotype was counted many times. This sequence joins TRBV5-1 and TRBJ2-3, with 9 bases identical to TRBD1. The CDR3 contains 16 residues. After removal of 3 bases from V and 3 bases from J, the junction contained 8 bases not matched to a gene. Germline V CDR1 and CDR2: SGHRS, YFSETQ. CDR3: CASSWGQGDGTDTQYF. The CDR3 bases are TGCGCCAGCAGCTGGGGACAGGGCGATGGGACAGATACGCAGTATTTT.

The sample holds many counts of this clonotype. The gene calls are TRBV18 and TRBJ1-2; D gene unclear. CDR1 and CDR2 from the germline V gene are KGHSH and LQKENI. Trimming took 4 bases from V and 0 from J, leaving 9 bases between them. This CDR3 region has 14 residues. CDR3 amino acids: CASSLGRSNYGYTF. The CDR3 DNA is TGTGCCAGCTCACTCGGGAGGTCTAACTATGGCTACACCTTC.